Listed here are 7 T cell receptor beta chains from one sample, sequenced in a study of blood T cell repertoires in COVID-19. Clones were sequenced by immunoSEQ multiplex PCR, and TCRdb holds only the in-frame ones, with some missing. In the table there are some 48,000 clones, more than 75% of which are singletons. The sample consisted of peripheral blood. The source is a woman in her sixties or seventies with acute or convalescent COVID-19.

This clone was recorded a few times. The chain couples TRBV7-9 to TRBJ2-7; 9 bases fit TRBD2. CDR3 size: 13 residues. The V segment lost 2 bases and the J segment 4 bases; nucleotides outside the gene matches: 0. Germline CDR1 and CDR2: SEHNR and FQNEAQ (reference sequence). CDR3 DNA sequence: TGTGCCAGCAGCTTAACTAGCGGGTACGAGCAGTACTTC. Amino acid sequence: CASSLTSGYEQYF.

The chain links TRBV4-3 to TRBJ2-3, with D tentatively TRBD2 (6 bases). The CDR3 covers 17 residues. Germline CDR1 reads LGHNA; CDR2 reads YSLEER. V was clipped by 0 bases and J by 0 bases, with 13 bases between them. The CDR3: CASSQDQGSGSTDTQYF. As DNA, the CDR3 is TGCGCCAGCAGCCAAGATCAAGGTAGCGGAAGCACAGATACGCAGTATTTT.

The V gene is TRBV25-1, the J gene TRBJ2-1; D not certain. The V and J ends lost 6 bases and 2 bases respectively, with 20 bases between them. CDR3 length: 17 residues. CDR1 is MGHDK and CDR2 is SYGVNS in the germline V gene. The CDR3 loop reads CASSLAVLRIPYNEQFF. The CDR3 nucleotides read TGTGCCAGCAGCCTTGCTGTTCTGAGGATCCCCTACAATGAGCAGTTCTTC.

This clone has a single count. The V call is TRBV19, the J call TRBJ1-1, with 9 bases identical to TRBD1. CDR3 length equals 15 residues. Germline V gene data show CDR1 as LNHDA and CDR2 as SQIVND (reference sequence). Trimming at V came to 4 bases and at J to 4 bases, leaving 7 bases not matched to a gene. CDR3 DNA: TGTGCCAGTAGTAAAGGGACAGGGTGGGGCACTGAAGCTTTCTTT. Its protein is CASSKGTGWGTEAFF.

The chain has TRBV5-1 and TRBJ2-2; no definite D call. In germline, CDR1 is SGHRS, CDR2 YFSETQ. This CDR3 spans 15 amino acids. Trimming took off 2 bases at V and 2 bases at J, with 10 bases between the two ends. The CDR3 DNA reads TGCGCCAGCAGCTTCAAGCTAGGTAACACCGGGGAGCTGTTTTTT. Translating gives CASSFKLGNTGELFF.

The chain uses TRBV7-3 and TRBJ2-7, with a weak D call TRBD1 (6 bases). Germline V gene data show CDR1 as SGHTA and CDR2 as FQGTGA. Trimming removed 3 bases from V and 7 bases from J, with 13 bases in between. CDR3 length equals 13 residues. The CDR3 DNA is TGTGCCAGCAGCTTTCAACAGGGCGGGGAGCAGTACTTC. It yields the protein CASSFQQGGEQYF.

The chain is built from TRBV9 and TRBJ2-7, with 8 nucleotides matching TRBD1. Per germline, CDR1 SGDLS and CDR2 YYNGEE. The CDR3 runs 16 residues. The trim removed 4 bases at V and 0 bases at J, leaving 9 bases unmatched. CDR3 sequence: CASSPRRQGSSYEQYF. For the CDR3, the DNA is TGTGCCAGCAGCCCGAGACGACAGGGGAGCTCCTACGAGCAGTACTTC. The variable domain in full, with the rest retrieved from reference TRBV9 and TRBJ2-7, is DSGVTQTPKHLITATGQRVTLRCSPRSGDLSVYWYQQSLDQGLQFLIQYYNGEERAKGNILERFSAQQFPDLHSELNLSSLELGDSALYFCASSPRRQGSSYEQYFGPGTRLTVT.